This TCR beta chain was identified during a study of cytomegalovirus exposure and HLA in healthy donors. Study findings and constraints: The authors enumerated roughly 160 TCR beta chains as linked to cytomegalovirus. Equally common other TCR beta chains were less clonally expanded than HLA-associated ones, a later analysis found. Across donors, sequencing depth was assumed by presence/absence analyses to be roughly uniform. In a later analysis, HLA-C alleles had the fewest associated TCRs, DRB1 alleles the most.

The PCR employed 60 Vbeta primers together with 13 Jbeta primers. The protocol was immunoSEQ multiplex PCR, while the TCRdb copy is restricted to in-frame clones and leaves out a portion. The sample holds about 150,000 clones, around 75% seen once. Concerning this clone: Its antigen is as yet unknown.

The CDR3 length is 15 residues. Germline assignment: CDR1 KGHSH and CDR2 LQKENI. The V end lost 3 bases, the J end lost 0 bases, and 8 bases lay between the germline ends. The sample was PBMCs. The genes are TRBV18 and TRBJ1-4; D is undetermined. This clonotype was obtained from a man aged 25 to 40 in good health and CMV-seronegative. The CDR3 loop reads CASSPDIATNEKLFF. CDR3 bases: TGTGCCAGCTCACCTGACATTGCAACTAATGAAAAACTGTTTTTT.